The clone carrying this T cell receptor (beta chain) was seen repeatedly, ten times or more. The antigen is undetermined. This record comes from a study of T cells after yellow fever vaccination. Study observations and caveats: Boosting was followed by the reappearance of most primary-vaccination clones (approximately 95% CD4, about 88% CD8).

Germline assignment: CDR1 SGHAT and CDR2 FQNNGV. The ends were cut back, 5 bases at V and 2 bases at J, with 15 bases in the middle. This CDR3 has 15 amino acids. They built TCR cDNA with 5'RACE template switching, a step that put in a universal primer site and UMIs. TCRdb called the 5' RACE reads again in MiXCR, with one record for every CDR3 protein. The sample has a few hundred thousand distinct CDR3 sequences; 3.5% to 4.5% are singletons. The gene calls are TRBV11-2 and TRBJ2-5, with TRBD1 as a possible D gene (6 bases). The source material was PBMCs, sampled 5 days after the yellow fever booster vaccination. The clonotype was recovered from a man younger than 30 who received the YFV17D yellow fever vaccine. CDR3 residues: CASSAAGVTQETQYF. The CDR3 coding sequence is TGTGCCAGCAGCGCGGCAGGGGTCACACAAGAGACCCAGTACTTC.